This TCR beta chain was recorded in a study of T cell responses to AZD1222 COVID-19 vaccine. Study-level information: Pooling of second doses given at about 4 or about 12 weeks was done. General study points: The donors showed a predominance of white British ancestry and of females, with possible underestimation of clonal diversity. Distributed over spike, vaccine-associated CD4 TCRs predominated at 160-218 and 743-854.

V lost 8 bases to trimming and J lost 0 bases, with 16 bases between them. This CDR3 has 15 amino acids. Using immunoSEQ multiplex PCR, the repertoire was profiled, and TCRdb retains in-frame clones only, with some absent. This table holds over 100,000 clones, more than 75% found once. This clone was counted once. The antigen is undetermined. Here the sequenced sample was peripheral blood, taken on day 0 of AZD1222 vaccination. This rearrangement joins TRBV23-1 to TRBJ1-2; D is undetermined. TRBV23-1 is flagged as an ORF with uncertain function. The clonotype was recovered from an adult in good health. The CDR3, as DNA: TGCGCCAGCGGGCCCCCCGTACCCACTAACTATGGCTACACCTTC. Translation gives CASGPPVPTNYGYTF.